The 14 T cell receptor beta chains presented below share a single source sample, sequenced in a study of OX40 agonist ivuxolimab in advanced cancers. The protocol was immunoSEQ multiplex PCR, while the TCRdb copy is restricted to in-frame clones and leaves out a portion. The table records around 60,000 clones, approximately 81% of them present only once. This specimen consisted of CD4+ or CD8+ T cells sorted from blood, obtained in a trial of the OX40 agonist ivuxolimab. These receptors originate from an adult with an advanced solid tumor such as melanoma, head and neck, liver or kidney cancer.

The gene calls are TRBV5-1 and TRBJ1-2; D remains unclear. This CDR3 has 17 residues. The germline V and J ends were trimmed by 1 base and 0 bases, with 16 bases remaining between them. The V gene's germline CDR1 is SGHRS and CDR2 YFSETQ. The CDR3 DNA reads TGCGCCAGCAGCTTGTTCTCCCGCGAGACCTCTAACTATGGCTACACCTTC. Protein: CASSLFSRETSNYGYTF.

CDR3 residues: CASSPEGGANYGYTF. The CDR3 DNA is TGTGCCAGCAGTCCAGAAGGGGGAGCTAACTATGGCTACACCTTC. The V call is TRBV2, the J call TRBJ1-2; a possible D gene is TRBD1 (6 bases). With 5 bases removed from V and 0 bases from J, the gap between germline ends came to 13 bases. From germline, CDR1 is SNHLY and CDR2 FYNNEI. This CDR3 is built from 15 residues.

The V gene is TRBV2, the J gene TRBJ2-7; 10 nucleotides line up with TRBD2. With 3 bases clipped from V and 7 bases from J, the junction kept 9 bases outside the gene matches. Germline V gene data show CDR1 as SNHLY and CDR2 as FYNNEI. CDR3 size: 15 residues. CDR3 sequence: CASSDGLAGVGEQYV. The CDR3 nucleotides read TGTGCCAGCAGTGACGGGCTAGCGGGAGTAGGGGAGCAGTACGTC.

This clone has more than one count but fewer than ten. The chain has TRBV19 and TRBJ2-1; possible D gene TRBD2, 6 bases. Trimming left V 3 bases short and J 3 bases short, with 9 bases between. Per the germline V gene, CDR1 is LNHDA and CDR2 is SQIVND (reference sequence). The CDR3 sequence is 14 residues long. For the CDR3, the DNA is TGTGCCAGTAGTATGGTGGAGGGCTACAATGAGCAGTTCTTC. This translates into CASSMVEGYNEQFF.

The chain is built from TRBV5-1 and TRBJ2-7, with D perhaps TRBD1 (6 bases). The CDR3 covers 15 residues. CDR1 SGHRS and CDR2 YFSETQ come from the germline V gene. V lost 5 bases and J lost 6, with 21 bases in between. CDR3 coding DNA: TGCGCCAGCAGGTTTTCTCCAGGGGCCTCCGGCGAGCAGTACTTC. Protein product: CASRFSPGASGEQYF.

The V call is TRBV5-4, the J call TRBJ2-1; D might be TRBD1 (6 bases). The V and J ends lost 0 bases and 10 bases respectively, with 11 bases between them. Germline assignment: CDR1 SGHNT and CDR2 YYREEE (reference sequence). The CDR3 extends over 13 amino acids. CDR3 sequence: CASSLEGDGEQFF. The CDR3 coding sequence is TGTGCCAGCAGCTTGGAGGGGGACGGGGAGCAGTTCTTC. Supplemented by reference TRBV5-4 and TRBJ2-1, the full variable domain reads ETGVTQSPTHLIKTRGQQVTLRCSSQSGHNTVSWYQQALGQGPQFIFQYYREEENGRGNFPPRFSGLQFPNYSSELNVNALELDDSALYLCASSLEGDGEQFFGPGTRLTVL.

This rearrangement joins TRBV4-3 to TRBJ2-3; 7 bases match TRBD2. V lost 6 bases to trimming and J lost 3 bases; unmatched junction nucleotides: 3. Looked up from germline, CDR1 is LGHNA and CDR2 is YSLEER. There are 13 residues in the CDR3. CDR3: CASRLAQTDTQYF. In nucleotides, the CDR3 is TGCGCCAGCAGACTAGCGCAAACAGATACGCAGTATTTT.

This chain joins TRBV19 and TRBJ1-2, with D perhaps matching TRBD1 (5 bases). Trimming took off 5 bases at V and 6 bases at J, with 16 bases between the two ends. The CDR3 length is 14 residues. Per the germline V gene, CDR1 is LNHDA and CDR2 is SQIVND (reference sequence). The chain's CDR3 is CASSPQRGANGYTF. The CDR3 DNA is TGTGCCAGTAGTCCACAACGCGGGGCAAATGGCTACACCTTC.

With regard to this clone: Other nucleotide sequences in the sample specify the same CDR3. This chain links TRBV5-1 with TRBJ2-1; TRBD1 aligns across 7 bases. Germline loops: CDR1 SGHRS, CDR2 YFSETQ. V was pared by 2 bases and J by 7 bases, with 6 bases of the junction left unmatched. The CDR3 contains 14 residues. The DNA for the CDR3 is TGCGCCAGCAGCTTTCGACAGGGCCGGAATGAGCAGTTCTTC. Its translation: CASSFRQGRNEQFF.

In its sample, this clone was seen a few times. The chain carries TRBV5-4 and TRBJ2-2; tentatively, D is TRBD2 (5 bases). CDR1 is SGHNT and CDR2 is YYREEE in the germline V gene (reference sequence). The germline V and J ends were trimmed by 2 bases and 3 bases, with 8 bases remaining between them. The CDR3 covers 14 residues. The CDR3 region is CASSFGSDTGELFF. For the CDR3, the DNA is TGTGCCAGCAGCTTCGGTAGCGACACCGGGGAGCTGTTTTTT.

The gene calls are TRBV7-9 and TRBJ2-1; TRBD2 is a possible D gene (5 bases). CDR1 and CDR2 from the germline V gene are SEHNR and FQNEAQ (reference sequence). The CDR3 is 14 residues long. V was clipped by 6 bases and J by 3 bases, with 12 bases between them. Here the CDR3 DNA reads TGTGCCAGCAGAGAGGGTCGGGGCTACAATGAGCAGTTCTTC. Protein sequence: CASREGRGYNEQFF.

The chain links TRBV5-4 to TRBJ2-7; D call uncertain. This CDR3 is 12 amino acids long. Germline values: CDR1 SGHNT, CDR2 YYREEE (reference sequence). V was trimmed by 0 bases and J by 2 bases, leaving 3 bases between them. The DNA of the CDR3 is TGTGCCAGCAGCTTGGTCACCTACGAGCAGTACTTC. Translated: CASSLVTYEQYF. Full variable domain (outside the CDR3, taken from reference TRBV5-4 and TRBJ2-7): ETGVTQSPTHLIKTRGQQVTLRCSSQSGHNTVSWYQQALGQGPQFIFQYYREEENGRGNFPPRFSGLQFPNYSSELNVNALELDDSALYLCASSLVTYEQYFGPGTRLTVT.

This CDR3 reads CASFGTDGETQYF. The CDR3 DNA is TGCGCCAGCTTTGGGACCGATGGGGAGACCCAGTACTTC. This chain links TRBV5-1 with TRBJ2-5; TRBD1 or TRBD2 may be the D gene (5 bases each). This CDR3 contains 13 residues. Germline values: CDR1 SGHRS, CDR2 YFSETQ. With 7 bases removed from V and 5 bases from J, the gap between germline ends came to 15 bases.

The CDR3 here is CASSQTSVDTGELFF. CDR3 DNA sequence: TGTGCCAGCAGCCAGACTAGCGTCGACACCGGGGAGCTGTTTTTT. The V call is TRBV5-4, the J call TRBJ2-2, with 8 positions matching TRBD2. The V gene's germline CDR1 is SGHNT and CDR2 YYREEE (reference sequence). The CDR3 sequence is 15 residues long. V lost 4 bases, J lost 3 bases, and 5 bases stayed unmatched.